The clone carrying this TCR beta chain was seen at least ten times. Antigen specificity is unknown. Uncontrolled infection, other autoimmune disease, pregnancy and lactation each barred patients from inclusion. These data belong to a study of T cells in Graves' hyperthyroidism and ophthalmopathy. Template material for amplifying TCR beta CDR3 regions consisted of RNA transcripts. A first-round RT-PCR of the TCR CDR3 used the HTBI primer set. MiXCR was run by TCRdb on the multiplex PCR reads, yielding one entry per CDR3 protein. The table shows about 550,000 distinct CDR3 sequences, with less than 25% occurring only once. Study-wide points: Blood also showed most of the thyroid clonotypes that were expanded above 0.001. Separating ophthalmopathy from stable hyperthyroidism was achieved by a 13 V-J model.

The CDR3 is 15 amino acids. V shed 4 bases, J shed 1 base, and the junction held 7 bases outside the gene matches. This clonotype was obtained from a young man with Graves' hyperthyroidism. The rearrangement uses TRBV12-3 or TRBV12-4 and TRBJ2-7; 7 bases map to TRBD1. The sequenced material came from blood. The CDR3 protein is CASSSPDRASYEQYF. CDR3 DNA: TGTGCCAGCAGTTCGCCCGACAGGGCGTCCTACGAGCAGTACTTC.